This paragraph reports one TCR beta chain. Its cognate antigen has yet to be identified. Base qualities are not provided; no much larger clone lies one nucleotide away. The data originate from a study of shared clonotypes between healthy human individuals (TCRdb year 2020). At the level of the whole study: The cohort comprised a couple of women and a few men aged 18 to 49 years. For each donor, three plates each were used for CD4 naive and CD4 memory, two plates were used for CD8 naive, and one plate was used for CD8 memory. Libraries were prepared and TCR repertoires were sequenced by different laboratories using diverse techniques, in order to increase sequencing depth and limit assay-specific biases. To estimate repertoire size and how much clonotypes are shared between individuals, the study performed deep sequencing of blood TCR repertoires from roughly five healthy adults. Each donor's leukapheresis produced roughly between roughly 0.85 and 10 billion PBMCs.

For the CD8 naive samples, CD45RO-negative cells were positively selected for CCR7, yielding a CD45RA+CCR7+ population from which TemRA cells were excluded. Donors were healthy HIV-negative adults with no recently reported acute infections or vaccinations. Every donor was a Caucasian adult living in Nashville, Tennessee, USA. Blood was obtained by leukapheresis, after which PBMCs were separated by Ficoll-Histopaque density gradient centrifugation and cryopreserved in liquid nitrogen vapor phase. Analytical flow cytometry was used to check the purity and quantity of every magnetically sorted T cell population. Genomic DNA was isolated from each sorted fraction and quantified by UV absorbance on a Nanodrop 2000c. Using the deep immunoSEQ assay, TCR CDR3 regions were amplified from genomic DNA by multiplex PCR. Genomic DNA extracted from each cell subset was distributed evenly over all wells of several immunoSEQ 96-well plates, and each plate served as one replicate. For sorted subsets, approximately 190 ng of genomic DNA, equivalent to 30,000 or so T cell genomes, went into each replicate PCR. Purified libraries were quantified with a Qubit 3.0 fluorometer, sized on a Bioanalyzer 2100, and re-quantified with the KAPA Library Quantification kit. Every immunoSEQ 96-well plate was sequenced on a dedicated single-read 150-cycle Illumina NextSeq 550 flow cell. Turning to the authors' computational methods: Because the immunoSEQ output included only junctional sequences and no quality scores, the filtering could not be the same as the filtering used for full-length reads. To assign V/J genes and CDR3, sequences were annotated using PyIR, a Python wrapper for IgBLAST v1.9, with IMGT germline references. Reads with weak V/J assignments (E-value above 1e-6), missing CDR3, stop codons, out-of-frame junctions, or ambiguous translated residues were removed. V3J clonotypes were defined as sequences sharing an identical inferred V gene, J gene, and CDR3 amino acid sequence. The percentage overlap between two repertoires was calculated by dividing the number of shared unique clonotypes by the size of the smaller repertoire. RTK rarefaction, the Chao1 estimator, and Recon v2.1 estimates of unobserved clonotypes were used to assess repertoire richness. Generation probabilities were computed with OLGA for all TCRbeta clonotypes obtained by the gDNA method from several donors. This immuneACCESS table, as held by TCRdb, lists in-frame sequences with V and J called but not all clones. Of the missing ones, under half trace to an unresolved V gene in checked studies; the others have no known cause. V and J calls and clone size follow that table, whereas D and trimming were derived from the DNA. This sample is represented by millions of clones; under 95% of them were singletons. The top ten clones comprise 1.5% to 2% of the sample.

Paper-wide results and their limitations: Pairwise subsampling indicated that sequencing depth was expected to affect the degree of clonotype sharing among donors. Sharing across a handful of donors was observed for about 5% of naive CD4, 3% to 3.5% of naive CD8, 2% to 2.5% of memory CD4, and about 0.4% of memory CD8 clonotypes. Because the study included only a small number of donors, the genetic and exposure-history diversity represented was limited. Incomplete sequencing was indicated by rarefaction of sorted-subset datasets, despite the large sequencing depth. Higher generation probabilities were observed for clonotypes shared by all four sorted-subset donors than for non-shared clonotypes. Larger estimated clonotype richness was generally found for naive subsets than for memory subsets. Sampling was restricted to blood, and TCR repertoires in tissues likely differ from the TCR repertoires found in blood.

This clonotype originated in a man between 18 and 29 years old in good health. Some clones in this sample may be carry-over from other donors' samples. What was sequenced was naive CD8+ T cells from PBMCs. Reading the label with the study, this specimen's cell subset or site is: CD45RA+CCR7+.

The nucleotide sequence reads as follows: TGTGCCAGCAGCCCGGGACTCCCGTCGACCGGGGAGCTGTTTTTT. Its protein is CASSPGLPSTGELFF. The chain is made from TRBV5-6 and TRBJ2-2, with TRBD2 perhaps the D gene, on 6 matching bases. Sequences SGHDT (CDR1) and YYEEEE (CDR2) are obtained from the germline V gene. From the cysteine up to the phenylalanine, the CDR3 has a length of 15 residues. The kept DNA is CDR3 alone, 45 bases in frame from the first base. V drops 4 bases and J drops 5 bases, leaving 15 bases in between. The variable domain in full, with residues beyond the CDR3 obtained from the reference TRBV5-6 and TRBJ2-2 genes, is DAGVTQSPTHLIKTRGQQVTLRCSPKSGHDTVSWYQQALGQGPQFIFQYYEEEERQRGNFPDRFSGHQFPNYSSELNVNALLLGDSALYLCASSPGLPSTGELFFGEGSRLTVL.